These 21 T cell receptor beta chains share one sample of origin, sequenced in a study of preoperative IRX-2 immunotherapy in early breast cancer. The repertoire was sequenced with immunoSEQ multiplex PCR; TCRdb's copy has only in-frame clones and lacks some. The data contain roughly 35,000 clones, more than 90% of them singletons. Treatment: preoperative locoregional IRX-2 cytokine immunotherapy. Sampling was carried out from a patient treated with IRX-2 immunotherapy. The source is a human donor with breast cancer.

This sequence joins TRBV11-2 and TRBJ2-5; maybe TRBD2 (6 bases). The CDR3 totals 13 residues. CDR1 is SGHAT, CDR2 FQNNGV, per germline. The V gene lost 5 bases and the J gene lost 7 bases, with 14 bases spanning the gap. CDR3 nucleotide sequence: TGTGCCAGCAGCCCCGCCCTAGCGTTGACCCAGTACTTC. Translated, it gives CASSPALALTQYF.

The chain couples TRBV5-1 to TRBJ2-3, with TRBD2 matching over 11 bases. J lost 5 bases, V lost 3 bases, and 11 bases had no gene match. The CDR3 spans 17 residues. Per the germline V gene, CDR1 is SGHRS and CDR2 is YFSETQ. The CDR3 DNA sequence: TGCGCCAGCAGCTCGGGTTATAGCGGGAGGGCCGTAGATACGCAGTATTTT. It is translated as CASSSGYSGRAVDTQYF. Variable domain in full (rest from reference TRBV5-1 and TRBJ2-3): KAGVTQTPRYLIKTRGQQVTLSCSPISGHRSVSWYQQTPGQGLQFLFEYFSETQRNKGNFPGRFSGRQFSNSRSEMNVSTLELGDSALYLCASSSGYSGRAVDTQYFGPGTRLTVL.

The V gene is TRBV11-3, the J gene TRBJ2-3; D is uncertain. The V gene's germline CDR1 is SGHNT and CDR2 YENEEA. The CDR3 sequence is 14 residues long. V was trimmed by 5 bases and J by 6 bases, leaving 15 bases between them. CDR3 sequence: CASSPGPSPDTQYF. The CDR3 DNA follows: TGTGCCAGCAGCCCCGGCCCGTCCCCGGATACGCAGTATTTT.

A single count supports this clone. V usage is TRBV19 and J usage is TRBJ1-3; D remains ambiguous. CDR1 and CDR2 (germline): LNHDA, SQIVND (reference sequence). The V end was cut by 5 bases, the J end by 1 base, with 6 bases between. CDR3 length: 13 residues. The CDR3: CASSFKSGNTIYF. The CDR3 DNA reads TGTGCCAGTAGTTTCAAGTCTGGAAACACCATATATTTT.

Only one count was recorded for this clone. CDR3 bases: TGTGCCAGCAGCTTAGCGGGGGTTTTGGACTATGGCTACACCTTC. It encodes CASSLAGVLDYGYTF. V and J are TRBV7-9 and TRBJ1-2; D is possibly TRBD1 (5 bases). With 0 bases removed from V and 3 bases from J, the gap between germline ends came to 11 bases. The CDR3 length is 15 residues. The V gene's germline CDR1 is SEHNR and CDR2 FQNEAQ (reference sequence).

The V gene is TRBV29-1, the J gene TRBJ1-2, with D tentatively TRBD1 (6 bases). The CDR3 covers 13 residues. The V and J ends lost 8 bases and 1 base respectively, with 14 bases between them. Germline V gene sequence: CDR1 SQVTM, CDR2 ANQGSEA. The CDR3 protein is CSIQKGGNYGYTF. The CDR3 region has the DNA TGCAGCATCCAAAAGGGGGGTAACTATGGCTACACCTTC.

This chain uses TRBV6-5 with TRBJ2-7; D remains unclear. The V gene lost 2 bases and the J gene lost 6 bases, with 14 bases spanning the gap. Germline CDR1 is MNHEY and CDR2 is SVGAGI. The CDR3 has 14 residues. CDR3 amino acids: CASSYQASTVEQYF. The CDR3 DNA sequence: TGTGCCAGCAGTTACCAGGCCTCGACGGTCGAGCAGTACTTC.

The chain uses TRBV18 and TRBJ1-1, with TRBD1 identical over 7 bases. From germline, CDR1 is KGHSH and CDR2 LQKENI. J lost 0 bases, V lost 6 bases, and 7 bases had no gene match. This CDR3 contains 15 residues. CDR3 sequence reads: CASSLQGSMNTEAFF. CDR3 DNA: TGTGCCAGCTCGCTACAGGGGTCCATGAACACTGAAGCTTTCTTT.

As concerns this clone: Other DNA sequences of this sample code for an identical CDR3. This chain connects TRBV5-1 to TRBJ2-1, with a tentative D call TRBD2 (6 bases). The ends were cut back, 2 bases at V and 4 bases at J, with 13 bases in the middle. Per the germline V gene, CDR1 is SGHRS and CDR2 is YFSETQ. The CDR3 contains 15 residues. The CDR3 DNA is TGCGCCAGCAGCTTAGGGCTAGCGTCTTACAATGAGCAGTTCTTC. Amino acids: CASSLGLASYNEQFF.

The chain employs TRBV7-3 and TRBJ2-1, with D unresolved. CDR1 is SGHTA, CDR2 FQGTGA, per germline. V lost 8 bases to trimming and J lost 0 bases, with 11 bases between them. The CDR3 consists of 14 residues. CDR3 in DNA: TGTGCCAGCGCTCCCCCTGGCTCCTACAATGAGCAGTTCTTC. Protein: CASAPPGSYNEQFF.

V is TRBV9 and J is TRBJ2-3; D gene unclear. Trimming pared 3 bases from V and 2 bases from J, leaving 13 bases between. This CDR3 region has 15 residues. Germline V gene data show CDR1 as SGDLS and CDR2 as YYNGEE. The DNA for the CDR3 is TGTGCCAGCAGCGCCGTACCAGATCACACAGATACGCAGTATTTT. It is translated as CASSAVPDHTDTQYF.

The chain carries TRBV7-3 and TRBJ1-5; D unresolved. CDR1 SGHTA and CDR2 FQGTGA come from the germline V gene. V was pared by 0 bases and J by 4 bases, with 4 bases between. The CDR3 length is 13 residues. The CDR3 bases are TGTGCCAGCAGCTTAACCCCTAATCAGCCCCAGCATTTT. Amino acids: CASSLTPNQPQHF.

The chain uses TRBV5-1 and TRBJ2-1; the D is unclear. CDR1 and CDR2 from the germline V gene are SGHRS and YFSETQ. Trimming shortened V by 1 base and J by 2 bases, and 10 bases separated the two germline ends. The CDR3 runs 15 residues. The CDR3 sequence: CASSLFPRAYNEQFF. CDR3 nucleotide sequence: TGCGCCAGCAGCTTGTTTCCTAGGGCCTACAATGAGCAGTTCTTC.

The J gene is TRBJ2-3, the V gene TRBV30; D is ambiguous. V was trimmed by 2 bases and J by 0 bases, leaving 9 bases between them. This CDR3 is 14 amino acids long. The germline gives CDR1 GTSNPN, CDR2 SVGIG (reference sequence). The CDR3 nucleotides read TGTGCCTGGAGTTTGAGCTTTAGCACAGATACGCAGTATTTT. Its protein is CAWSLSFSTDTQYF. The full variable domain, its missing parts supplied by reference TRBV30 and TRBJ2-3, is SQTIHQWPATLVQPVGSPLSLECTVEGTSNPNLYWYRQAAGRGLQLLFYSVGIGQISSEVPQNLSASRPQDRQFILSSKKLLLSDSGFYLCAWSLSFSTDTQYFGPGTRLTVL.

CDR3 residues: CASSQETSADTQYF. In DNA form, the CDR3 reads TGTGCCAGCAGCCAGGAGACTAGCGCAGATACGCAGTATTTT. This chain uses TRBV4-2 with TRBJ2-3, with 8 bases matching TRBD2. The CDR3 consists of 14 residues. CDR1 is LGHNA and CDR2 is YNFKEQ in the germline V gene. The junction had 3 bases not matched to a gene; V was cut back by 3 bases and J by 4 bases.

This chain links TRBV19 with TRBJ1-6; 7 positions agree with TRBD1. Germline CDR1 is LNHDA and CDR2 is SQIVND (reference sequence). V shed 3 bases and J 8 bases; nucleotides not matched to a gene: 7. This CDR3 has 15 residues. Written as DNA, the CDR3 is TGTGCCAGTAGTATCGGGGGACAGCTATATTCACCCCTCCACTTT. Its translation is CASSIGGQLYSPLHF.

The chain recombines TRBV7-9 with TRBJ2-2, with D unclear. Germline V CDR1 and CDR2: SEHNR, FQNEAQ (reference sequence). V lost 4 bases and J 5 bases, leaving 8 bases between the germline ends. There are 13 residues in the CDR3. In nucleotides, the CDR3 is TGTGCCAGCAGCTATATCGAAACCGGGGAGCTGTTTTTT. It is translated as CASSYIETGELFF.

This rearrangement joins TRBV7-2 to TRBJ2-6; 7 bases are shared with TRBD1. Trimming removed 2 bases from V and 2 bases from J; junction bases left unmatched: 0. In germline, CDR1 is SGHTA, CDR2 FQGNSA. This CDR3 contains 15 residues. The CDR3 reads CASSLQGAGANVLTF. In nucleotides, the CDR3 is TGTGCCAGCAGCTTACAGGGGGCTGGGGCCAACGTCCTGACTTTC.

The CDR3 DNA reads TGTGCCAGCTCACTTGCTAATGACAGGATAATGGCTTTCTTT. It is translated as CASSLANDRIMAFF. The rearrangement links TRBV18 to TRBJ1-1, with D possibly TRBD1 on 6 matching bases. Trimming took 4 bases from V and 11 from J, leaving 20 bases between them. CDR3 length: 14 amino acids. Germline V gives CDR1 KGHSH, CDR2 LQKENI.

V usage is TRBV21-1 and J usage is TRBJ1-2. TRBV21-1 is given as a pseudogene. The CDR3 sequence is 16 residues long. The DNA of the CDR3 is TGTGCCAGCAGCAAAGCGTCGGGCAGACACCACTATGGCTACACCTTC. Its protein is CASSKASGRHHYGYTF.

This chain joins TRBV9 and TRBJ2-1; TRBD2 matches at 15 bases. Germline trimming cut 6 bases from V and 8 bases from J; bases unmatched to any gene: 9. In germline, CDR1 is SGDLS, CDR2 YYNGEE. This CDR3 comprises 16 residues. CDR3 amino acids: CASTRTSGGARDEQFF. Written as DNA, the CDR3 is TGTGCCAGCACCAGGACTAGCGGGGGGGCCAGAGATGAGCAGTTCTTC.